A selection of T cell receptor beta chains follows, all from one sample in a study of T-cell reconstitution after alpha-beta-depleted transplantation in children. MiXCR was run by TCRdb on the PCR reads, yielding one entry per CDR3 protein. The repertoire includes roughly 300,000 distinct CDR3 sequences, around 10% of them detected once, and around 20% sits in the top ten. The sequenced sample was peripheral blood, obtained 180 days after TCRalphabeta/CD19-depleted stem cell transplant. The receptors derive from a male patient between 2 and 9 years old who had a stem cell transplant for chronic granulomatous disease, so the T cells may come from the graft donor. CDR3s include the opening cysteine and the closing phenylalanine or tryptophan. D genes are given only for firm matches. Rows may omit the clone size; those that give it use once, few, many or a size class.

j_gene,v_gene,d_gene,abundance,CDR3nt,CDR3aa
TRBJ1-4,TRBV30,NA,many,TGTGCCTGGAGTGTCCGGGGGGGGAATGAAAAACTGTTTTTT,CAWSVRGGNEKLFF
TRBJ2-6,TRBV5-1,NA,many,TGCGCCAGCAGCTTGGAGGTCAGTTCCTCTGGGGCCAACGTCCTGACTTTC,CASSLEVSSSGANVLTF
TRBJ1-6,TRBV30,NA,many,TGTGCCTGGAGTGTACGAATAGGGCCCTCTCCCAATTCACCCCTCCACTTT,CAWSVRIGPSPNSPLHF
TRBJ1-3,TRBV14,TRBD1,NA,TGTGCCAGCAGCCGACTAACAGGGGTCGGAAACACCATATATTTT,CASSRLTGVGNTIYF
TRBJ1-5,TRBV7-8,NA,NA,TGTGCCAGCAGCTTTTCCTCCGAGCCCCAGCATTTT,CASSFSSEPQHF
TRBJ2-2,TRBV20-1,NA,many,TGCAGTGCCACTCGGGACGCCGCGAACACCGGGGAGCTGTTTTTT,CSATRDAANTGELFF
TRBJ2-1,TRBV20-1,NA,many,TGCAGTGCTAGCGGGAGCTTGACTACTACTTGGAATGAGCAGTTCTTC,CSASGSLTTTWNEQFF
TRBJ1-5,TRBV6-1,NA,many,TGTGCCAGCAGTCAACAGGGTCCCAATCAGCCCCAGCATTTT,CASSQQGPNQPQHF
TRBJ1-1,TRBV27,NA,few,TGTGCCAGCAGCCCACTTAAGCGCACTGAAGCTTTCTTT,CASSPLKRTEAFF
TRBJ2-2,TRBV20-1,TRBD1,many,TGCAGTGCTAGAGATGCTAGACAGGGAAACACCGGGGAGCTGTTTTTT,CSARDARQGNTGELFF
TRBJ1-4,TRBV20-1,NA,many,TGCAGTGCTAGAGGGTGGGGGGGAACTAATGAAAAACTGTTTTTT,CSARGWGGTNEKLFF
TRBJ2-1,TRBV20-1,NA,many,TGCAGTGTATCGCCCCCATTAAGCTCCTACAATGAGCAGTTCTTC,CSVSPPLSSYNEQFF
TRBJ2-1,TRBV6-1,TRBD2,many,TGTGCCAGCAGTGTACCCGGGACTAGCAGTGAGCAGTTCTTC,CASSVPGTSSEQFF
TRBJ2-2,TRBV20-1,TRBD2,many,TGCAGTGCTAGGTGGCTAGCGGGAGGCCCCGGGGAGCTGTTTTTT,CSARWLAGGPGELFF
TRBJ2-7,TRBV20-1,NA,many,TGCAGTGCTGGGCTCGAACCGGGTACGGGCGAGCAGTACTTC,CSAGLEPGTGEQYF